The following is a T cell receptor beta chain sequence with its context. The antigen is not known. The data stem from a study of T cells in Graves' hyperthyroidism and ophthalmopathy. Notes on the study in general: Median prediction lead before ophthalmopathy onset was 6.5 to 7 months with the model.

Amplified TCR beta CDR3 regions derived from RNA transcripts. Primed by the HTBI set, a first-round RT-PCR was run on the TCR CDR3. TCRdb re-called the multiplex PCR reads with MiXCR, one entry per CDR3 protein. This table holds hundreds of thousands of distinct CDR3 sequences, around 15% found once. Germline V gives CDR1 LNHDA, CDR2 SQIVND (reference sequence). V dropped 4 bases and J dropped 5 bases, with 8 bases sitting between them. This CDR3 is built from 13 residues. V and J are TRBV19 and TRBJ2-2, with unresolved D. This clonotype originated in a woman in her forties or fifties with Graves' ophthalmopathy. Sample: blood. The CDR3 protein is CASSKGMTGELFF. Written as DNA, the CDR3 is TGTGCCAGTAGTAAGGGAATGACCGGGGAGCTGTTTTTT.